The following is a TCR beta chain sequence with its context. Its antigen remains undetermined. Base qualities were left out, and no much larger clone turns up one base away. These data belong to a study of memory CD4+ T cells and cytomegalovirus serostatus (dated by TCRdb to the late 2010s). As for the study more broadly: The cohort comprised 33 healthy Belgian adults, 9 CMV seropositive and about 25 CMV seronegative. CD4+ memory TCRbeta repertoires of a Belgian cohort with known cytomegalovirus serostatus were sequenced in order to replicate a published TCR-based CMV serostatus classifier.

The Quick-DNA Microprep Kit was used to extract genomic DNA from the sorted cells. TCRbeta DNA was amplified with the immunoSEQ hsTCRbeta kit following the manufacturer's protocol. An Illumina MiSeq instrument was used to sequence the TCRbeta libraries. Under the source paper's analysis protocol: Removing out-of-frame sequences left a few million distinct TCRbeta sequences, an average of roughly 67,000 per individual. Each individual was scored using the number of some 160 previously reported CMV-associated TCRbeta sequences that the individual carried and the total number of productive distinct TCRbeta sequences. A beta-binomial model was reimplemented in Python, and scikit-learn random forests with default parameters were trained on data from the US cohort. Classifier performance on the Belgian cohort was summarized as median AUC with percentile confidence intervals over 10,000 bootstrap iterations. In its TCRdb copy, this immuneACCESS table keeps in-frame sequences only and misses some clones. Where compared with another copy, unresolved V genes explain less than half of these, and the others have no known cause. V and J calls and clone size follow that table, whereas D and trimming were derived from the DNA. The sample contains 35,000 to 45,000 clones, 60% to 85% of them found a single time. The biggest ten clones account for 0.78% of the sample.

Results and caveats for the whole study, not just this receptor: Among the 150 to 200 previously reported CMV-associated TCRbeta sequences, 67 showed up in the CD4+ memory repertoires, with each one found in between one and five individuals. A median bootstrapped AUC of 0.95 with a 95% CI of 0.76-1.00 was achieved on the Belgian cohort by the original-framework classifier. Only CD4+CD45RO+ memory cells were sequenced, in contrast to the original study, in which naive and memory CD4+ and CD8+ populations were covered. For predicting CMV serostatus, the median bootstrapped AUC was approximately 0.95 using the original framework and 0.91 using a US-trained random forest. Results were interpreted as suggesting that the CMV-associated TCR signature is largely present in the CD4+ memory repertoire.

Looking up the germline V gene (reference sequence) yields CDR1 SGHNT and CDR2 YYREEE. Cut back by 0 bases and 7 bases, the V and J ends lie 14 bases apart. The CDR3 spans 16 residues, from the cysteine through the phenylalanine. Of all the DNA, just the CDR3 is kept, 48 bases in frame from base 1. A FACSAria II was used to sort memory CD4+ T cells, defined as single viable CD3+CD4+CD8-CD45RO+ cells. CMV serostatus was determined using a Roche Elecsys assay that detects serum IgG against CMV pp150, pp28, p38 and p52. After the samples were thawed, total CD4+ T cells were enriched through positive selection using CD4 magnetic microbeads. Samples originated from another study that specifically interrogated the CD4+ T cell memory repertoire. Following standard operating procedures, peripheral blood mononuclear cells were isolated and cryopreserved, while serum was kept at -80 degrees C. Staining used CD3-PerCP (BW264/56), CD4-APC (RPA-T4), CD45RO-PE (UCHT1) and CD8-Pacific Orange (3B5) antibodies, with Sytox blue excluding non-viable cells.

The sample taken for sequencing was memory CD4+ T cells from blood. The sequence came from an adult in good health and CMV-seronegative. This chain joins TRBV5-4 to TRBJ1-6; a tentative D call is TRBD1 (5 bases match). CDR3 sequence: CASSLGAAGSNSPLHF. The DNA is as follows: TGTGCCAGCAGCTTGGGGGCGGCAGGGAGCAATTCACCCCTCCACTTT.